Sequencing of this T cell receptor (beta chain) was carried out in a study of early stage breast cancer tumors listed by TCRdb under 2017. For context, the study as a whole: Of the 15 to 20 invasive breast tumors, twelve were found to be estrogen receptor-positive, progesterone receptor-positive and HER2-negative. Of the approximately 12 ER+/PR+/HER2- tumors, eight were classified as invasive ductal carcinomas and four as invasive lobular carcinomas. On average, each sample got 7.5 to 10-fold read coverage. A total of 2,651,842 templates, representing 850,000 to 1,400,000 unique clonotypes, were detected across all samples.

The study profiled bulk TCR beta-chain repertoires in matched peripheral blood, tumor and adjacent normal breast tissue taken from approximately 16 patients with early-stage breast cancer. Before surgery, roughly 4.5-10 mL of whole blood was collected into EDTA tubes and then processed within 2 hours. Peripheral blood mononuclear cells were isolated by Ficoll-Paque centrifugation in SepMate-50 tubes. For storage in liquid nitrogen, PBMCs were cryopreserved as aliquots of roughly 1.9 to 4.5 million cells in roughly 90% FBS with 10% DMSO. Genomic DNA was extracted with the Qiagen AllPrep DNA/RNA Mini kit. The CDR1 and CDR2 encoded by the germline V gene (reference sequence) are SGHKS and YYEKEE. Measured from the cysteine to the phenylalanine, the CDR3 is 15 residues long. Of all the DNA, just the CDR3 is kept, 45 bases in frame from base 1. Relative to germline, V is missing 4 bases and J is missing 2 bases, with 6 bases of the junction outside any gene match.

Findings and caveats that apply to the study as a whole: Compared with adjacent normal breast tissue, tumors had roughly 2.5-fold higher T cell density and higher clonality. Enriched TCRB sequences shared across patients were found to be mostly commonly generated sequences that were unlikely to play an important role in the tumor microenvironment. Analysis by tumor subtype was prevented by the small cohort size. Repertoires from blood and normal breast were more alike than repertoires from blood and tumor, and in 14 of 16 patients, comparing each tissue with blood separated tumor from normal. Bulk genomic DNA sequencing of unsorted cells missed chain pairing and functional markers such as CD4, CD8 and FOXP3.

Points on this clone: Its antigen remains undetermined. No qualities accompany the bases; no much larger clone lies one base away.

Two independent genomic DNA replicates were amplified for each sample, with around 0.5 ug used for blood and approximately 1.5 ug for tumor or normal breast. Following the manufacturer's instructions, the ImmunoSeq Intro kit was used to carry out TCRB sequencing on genomic DNA. Multiplex PCR ran about 31 cycles with proprietary primers and spike-in control sequences for absolute quantification. Single-end 150-bp reads were used to sequence an 87-bp fragment spanning the CDR3 and the flanking V and J genes. Seven samples, with two replicates for each sample, were multiplexed per lane of an Illumina MiSeq using version 3.0 chemistry. The study's own analysis went as follows. The vendor's proprietary pipeline processed the raw data and merged both replicates into a single result for each sample. Clonotypes were defined as productive rearrangements sharing the V-gene family, CDR3 amino acid sequence and J-gene segment. Clonality was calculated as 1 minus the normalized Shannon entropy (Pielou evenness) of TCRB abundances. To estimate T cell density, the total number of templates was divided by the input cell count, which was inferred from how much DNA went in. Recon was used with default parameters to estimate total repertoire diversity and clonality. A clonotype was considered tumor-enriched if its abundance in tumor exceeded 0.1% and was at least 32-fold higher than its abundance in normal breast. TCRdb obtained this table from immuneACCESS and retained in-frame rearrangements with V and J assigned. These tables miss some clones; where compared with another copy, unresolved V genes account for less than half of the shortfall, and the remainder is unexplained. That table gives V, J and clone size, and the DNA gave D and trimming. The table for this sample lists about 72,000 clones; 79% of them were counted only once. Together, the top ten hold roughly 3% of the sample.

Specimen: blood. This sequence was found in a person in their sixties with breast cancer. Rearrangement joined TRBV5-5 to TRBJ2-7; the junction holds 10 bases that match TRBD1. The CDR3 here reads CASSAGTGETYEQYF. The DNA is as follows: TGTGCCAGCAGCGCCGGGACAGGGGAGACCTACGAGCAGTACTTC.